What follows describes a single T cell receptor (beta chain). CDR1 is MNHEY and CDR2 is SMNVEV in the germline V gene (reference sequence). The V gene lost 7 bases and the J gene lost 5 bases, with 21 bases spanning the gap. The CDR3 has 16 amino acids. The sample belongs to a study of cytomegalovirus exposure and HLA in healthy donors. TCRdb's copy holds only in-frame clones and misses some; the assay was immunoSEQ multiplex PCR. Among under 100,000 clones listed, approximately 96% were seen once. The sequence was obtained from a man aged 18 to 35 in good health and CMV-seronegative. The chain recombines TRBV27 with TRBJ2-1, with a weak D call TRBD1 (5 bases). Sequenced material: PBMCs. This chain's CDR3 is CASTPVPRFRDNEQFF. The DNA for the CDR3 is TGTGCCAGCACACCCGTCCCGAGGTTCAGGGACAATGAGCAGTTCTTC.